The 26 T cell receptor beta chains below come from one sample, sequenced in a study of shared clonotypes between healthy human individuals. Method: immunoSEQ multiplex PCR; TCRdb's copy keeps in-frame clones and lacks some. The table lists 2.3 million or so clones, 85% to 95% of them singletons. What was sequenced was naive CD4+ T cells from PBMCs. The subset: CD45RA+ positively selected. The receptors here all came from a man between 18 and 29 years old in good health. Some clones in this sample may be carry-over from other donors' samples.

This chain uses TRBV28 with TRBJ1-4; D may be TRBD1 (6 bases). The germline CDR1 and CDR2 sequences are MDHEN and SYDVKM. V dropped 8 bases and J dropped 4 bases, with 20 bases sitting between them. The CDR3 has 16 residues. The CDR3 here is CASHSRGQVINEKLFF. The CDR3 coding sequence is TGTGCCAGCCATAGCCGGGGGCAGGTCATTAATGAAAAACTGTTTTTT.

This chain links TRBV10-1 with TRBJ2-1; D remains ambiguous. This CDR3 is built from 17 residues. Trimming removed 2 bases at V and 4 bases at J, with 18 bases between. CDR1 WNHNN and CDR2 SYGVQD come from the germline V gene (reference sequence). CDR3 sequence (DNA): TGCGCCAGCAGTGAGAGTCGGGCCATAAATGCTTACAATGAGCAGTTCTTC. The encoded protein is CASSESRAINAYNEQFF.

The chain carries TRBV27 and TRBJ2-7; 8 nucleotides align to TRBD1. Germline CDR1 and CDR2: MNHEY and SMNVEV (reference sequence). Trimming cost V 3 bases and J 3 bases; bases outside gene matches: 4. The length of the CDR3 is 14 residues. CDR3 DNA: TGTGCCAGCAGTTTCCGACAGGGGAACTACGAGCAGTACTTC. It encodes CASSFRQGNYEQYF.

This clone was detected only a few times. This chain joins TRBV30 and TRBJ1-5; D not certain. Germline V CDR1 and CDR2: GTSNPN, SVGIG (reference sequence). Trimming removed 0 bases at V and 6 bases at J, with 12 bases between. The CDR3 length is 14 residues. CDR3 DNA: TGTGCCTGGAGTGTATCGGGGATTATTCAGCCCCAGCATTTT. This gives the protein CAWSVSGIIQPQHF. The variable domain in full, completed from reference TRBV30 and TRBJ1-5, reads SQTIHQWPATLVQPVGSPLSLECTVEGTSNPNLYWYRQAAGRGLQLLFYSVGIGQISSEVPQNLSASRPQDRQFILSSKKLLLSDSGFYLCAWSVSGIIQPQHFGDGTRLSIL.

The chain has TRBV5-1 and TRBJ2-2; D might be TRBD1 (6 bases). The V and J ends lost 4 bases and 6 bases respectively, with 16 bases between them. Per germline, CDR1 SGHRS and CDR2 YFSETQ. The CDR3 totals 15 residues. The CDR3, as DNA: TGCGCCAGCAGCGCCACAACCAACAGGGCCGGGGAGCTGTTTTTT. Protein: CASSATTNRAGELFF.

Comment on this clone: One end of the junction does not line up with germline, which may come from a read error. The chain couples TRBV11-2 to TRBJ2-7, with TRBD2 matching over 10 bases. Germline loops: CDR1 SGHAT, CDR2 FQNNGV. The CDR3 extends over 17 amino acids. CDR3 DNA sequence: TGTGCCAGCAGTTTAGACGGAGCTAGCGGGAGTCCCTACGAGCAGTACTTC. Amino acids: CASSLDGASGSPYEQYF.

The rearrangement joins TRBV2 to TRBJ1-2, with D possibly TRBD1 on 5 matching bases. Germline V gene lookup returns CDR1 SNHLY and CDR2 FYNNEI. This CDR3 contains 17 residues. The ends were cut back, 0 bases at V and 8 bases at J, with 22 bases in the middle. Written as DNA, the CDR3 is TGTGCCAGCAGTGAAGCGCTTTTGGGCAGGGAGATAGGAGGCTACACCTTC. Its translation: CASSEALLGREIGGYTF.

The chain recombines TRBV30 with TRBJ2-3, with 10 bases lining up with TRBD2. The junction had 6 bases not matched to a gene; V was cut back by 2 bases and J by 4 bases. The CDR3 sequence is 15 residues long. CDR1 GTSNPN and CDR2 SVGIG come from the germline V gene (reference sequence). This CDR3 reads CAWSWLAGVSDTQYF. CDR3 coding DNA: TGTGCCTGGAGTTGGCTAGCGGGAGTATCAGATACGCAGTATTTT.

Of note for this clone: Additional DNA sequences in this sample encode the identical CDR3. The V call is TRBV19, the J call TRBJ2-5; either TRBD1 or TRBD2 may fit D (5 bases each). Trimming cost V 6 bases and J 2 bases, with 10 bases left between them. This CDR3 comprises 13 residues. Per the germline V gene, CDR1 is LNHDA and CDR2 is SQIVND (reference sequence). CDR3 amino acids: CASSPGRQETQYF. For the CDR3, the DNA is TGTGCCAGTAGCCCGGGGCGGCAAGAGACCCAGTACTTC.

The chain uses TRBV2 and TRBJ1-1; tentatively, D is TRBD1 (6 bases). The V and J ends lost 7 bases and 5 bases respectively, with 14 bases between them. This CDR3 comprises 13 residues. CDR1 SNHLY and CDR2 FYNNEI come from the germline V gene. The CDR3 region has the DNA TGTGCCAGCATCTGGGGGGCAGGGACTGAAGCTTTCTTT. This encodes CASIWGAGTEAFF. The full variable domain, its missing parts supplied by reference TRBV2 and TRBJ1-1, is EPEVTQTPSHQVTQMGQEVILRCVPISNHLYFYWYRQILGQKVEFLVSFYNNEISEKSEIFDDQFSVERPDGSNFTLKIRSTKLEDSAMYFCASIWGAGTEAFFGQGTRLTVV.

The V and J genes are TRBV28 and TRBJ2-7, with TRBD1 as a possible D gene (6 bases). V was trimmed by 5 bases and J by 5 bases, leaving 19 bases between them. The CDR3 is made up of 15 amino acids. Germline CDR1 is MDHEN and CDR2 is SYDVKM. CDR3 nucleotides: TGTGCCAGCAGTGTCTACAGGGCCGGTTACGACGAGCAGTACTTC. This encodes CASSVYRAGYDEQYF.

The chain couples TRBV18 to TRBJ1-1; D is unresolved. Germline V gives CDR1 KGHSH, CDR2 LQKENI. The CDR3 has 15 amino acids. Between the trimmed V and J ends, which lost 4 bases and 0 bases, there was a span of 12 bases. CDR3 DNA: TGTGCCAGCTCACAGACGGCTTACATGAACACTGAAGCTTTCTTT. Translated, it gives CASSQTAYMNTEAFF.

The CDR3 is CASSLQGDRQNTEAFF. The CDR3 region has the DNA TGTGCCAGCAGTTTACAAGGGGACCGTCAGAACACTGAAGCTTTCTTT. This rearrangement joins TRBV27 to TRBJ1-1, with D maybe TRBD1 (5 bases). V lost 2 bases and J 1 base, leaving 14 bases between the germline ends. This CDR3 has 16 residues. The germline CDR1 and CDR2 sequences are MNHEY and SMNVEV (reference sequence).

The chain recombines TRBV5-1 with TRBJ2-3, with D unclear. The CDR3 length is 15 residues. With 2 bases removed from V and 0 bases from J, the gap between germline ends came to 10 bases. Germline-derived CDR1 and CDR2 are SGHRS and YFSETQ. This CDR3 reads CASSLGPSSTDTQYF. CDR3 nucleotide sequence: TGCGCCAGCAGCTTAGGTCCCTCTAGCACAGATACGCAGTATTTT.

This sequence joins TRBV27 and TRBJ2-1; TRBD2 might be the D (5 bases). CDR3 length equals 13 residues. Trimming cost V 5 bases and J 5 bases, with 10 bases left between them. The germline gives CDR1 MNHEY, CDR2 SMNVEV (reference sequence). The CDR3 protein is CASSPTEDNEQFF. The DNA of the CDR3 is TGTGCCAGCAGTCCCACGGAGGACAATGAGCAGTTCTTC.

The chain couples TRBV29-1 to TRBJ1-3; TRBD1 might be the D (6 bases). The CDR3 loop spans 14 amino acids. Germline CDR1 reads SQVTM; CDR2 reads ANQGSEA. Between the trimmed V and J ends, which lost 5 bases and 2 bases, there was a span of 13 bases. In DNA form, the CDR3 reads TGCAGCGTTCAACAGGGTTTCCCTGGAAACACCATATATTTT. Protein sequence: CSVQQGFPGNTIYF.

The chain links TRBV7-9 to TRBJ1-2; D is undetermined. CDR3 size: 15 residues. Trimming cost V 5 bases and J 4 bases, with 17 bases left between them. Germline V CDR1 and CDR2: SEHNR, FQNEAQ (reference sequence). The chain's CDR3 is CASSPNTDSFYGYTF. CDR3 sequence (DNA): TGTGCCAGCAGCCCGAACACAGACTCCTTCTATGGCTACACCTTC.

The rearrangement links TRBV4-1 to TRBJ2-1; D uncertain. The germline CDR1 and CDR2 sequences are MGHRA and YSYEKL. V shed 0 bases and J shed 9 bases, with 6 bases lying between them. The CDR3 totals 12 residues. The CDR3 DNA reads TGCGCCAGCAGCCAAGATTCGAGTGAGCAGTTCTTC. Residues: CASSQDSSEQFF.

This chain links TRBV11-2 with TRBJ2-2; no definite D call. CDR3 size: 15 residues. The germline V gene encodes CDR1 SGHAT and CDR2 FQNNGV. V dropped 3 bases and J dropped 1 base, with 9 bases sitting between them. CDR3 bases: TGTGCCAGCAGCTTTCGGGCTATGAACACCGGGGAGCTGTTTTTT. It translates to CASSFRAMNTGELFF.

The chain employs TRBV30 and TRBJ1-2, with D possibly TRBD1 on 5 matching bases. Germline-derived CDR1 and CDR2 are GTSNPN and SVGIG (reference sequence). V lost 4 bases and J lost 3, with 18 bases in between. The CDR3 has 15 amino acids. CDR3 region: CAWMGKKRGDYGYTF. In nucleotides, the CDR3 is TGTGCCTGGATGGGCAAAAAAAGAGGGGACTATGGCTACACCTTC.

This clone came up once. The sample carries other DNA sequences with the same CDR3. This chain uses TRBV18 with TRBJ2-1; 10 nucleotides agree with TRBD1. V was pared by 3 bases and J by 1 base, with 3 bases of the junction left unmatched. CDR3 size: 16 residues. The germline V gene encodes CDR1 KGHSH and CDR2 LQKENI. The CDR3 sequence is CASSPGQGSSYNEQFF. The DNA of the CDR3 is TGTGCCAGCTCACCGGGACAGGGGAGTTCCTACAATGAGCAGTTCTTC.

CDR3 region: CASSFRGVGEKLFF. The CDR3 coding sequence is TGTGCCAGCAGTTTTCGGGGTGTTGGGGAAAAACTGTTTTTT. This chain uses TRBV6-5 with TRBJ1-4; D gene ambiguous. CDR1 is MNHEY, CDR2 SVGAGI, per germline. The V and J ends lost 4 bases and 8 bases respectively, with 14 bases between them. This CDR3 region has 14 residues.

The chain joins TRBV5-1 to TRBJ1-2, with D possibly TRBD1 on 6 matching bases. The length of the CDR3 is 11 residues. The germline V gene has CDR1 SGHRS and CDR2 YFSETQ. Trimming left V 5 bases short and J 10 bases short, with 12 bases between. CDR3 coding DNA: TGCGCCAGCAGTTTCCAGGGGTCCTACACCTTC. It codes for CASSFQGSYTF.

In regard to this clone: Other nucleotide sequences in the sample specify the same CDR3. This sequence joins TRBV9 and TRBJ1-2; 8 positions match TRBD1. There are 13 residues in the CDR3. The trim removed 3 bases at V and 4 bases at J, leaving 2 bases unmatched. Germline V lookup: CDR1 SGDLS, CDR2 YYNGEE. CDR3: CASSAGTGYGYTF. The CDR3 DNA follows: TGTGCCAGCAGCGCCGGGACAGGCTATGGCTACACCTTC.

The J gene is TRBJ1-1, the V gene TRBV15; possible D gene TRBD1, 6 bases. The CDR3 extends over 15 amino acids. Trimming removed 3 bases from V and 3 bases from J, with 14 bases in between. Germline-derived CDR1 and CDR2 are LNHNV and YYDKDF (reference sequence). CDR3 amino acids: CATSRGSGADTEAFF. CDR3 sequence (DNA): TGTGCCACCAGCAGGGGGTCGGGGGCGGACACTGAAGCTTTCTTT.

The chain employs TRBV7-7 and TRBJ2-2; 9 nucleotides match TRBD2. CDR1 and CDR2 (germline): SSHAT, FNYEAQ (reference sequence). Unmatched junction bases numbered 11, after V lost 5 bases and J lost 4 bases. CDR3 length: 17 amino acids. The CDR3 bases are TGTGCCAGCAGCCCTCATACTAGCGGGCCTTCCACCGGGGAGCTGTTTTTT. This sequence encodes CASSPHTSGPSTGELFF.